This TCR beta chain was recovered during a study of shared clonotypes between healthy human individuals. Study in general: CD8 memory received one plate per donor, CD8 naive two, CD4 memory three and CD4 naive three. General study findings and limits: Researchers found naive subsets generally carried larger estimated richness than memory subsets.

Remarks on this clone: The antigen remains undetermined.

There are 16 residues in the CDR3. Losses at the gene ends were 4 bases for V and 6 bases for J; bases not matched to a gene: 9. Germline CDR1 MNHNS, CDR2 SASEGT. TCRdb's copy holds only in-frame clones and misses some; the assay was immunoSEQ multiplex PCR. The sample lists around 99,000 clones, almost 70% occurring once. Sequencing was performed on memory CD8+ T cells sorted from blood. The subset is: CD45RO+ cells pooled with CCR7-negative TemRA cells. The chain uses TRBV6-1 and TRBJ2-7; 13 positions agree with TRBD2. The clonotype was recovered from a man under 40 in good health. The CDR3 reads CASSASWTSGSFEQYF. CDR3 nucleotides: TGTGCCAGCAGTGCCTCCTGGACTAGCGGGAGTTTCGAGCAGTACTTC.